The 27 T cell receptor beta chains below were found in one sample sequenced in a study of CD8+ T cells in alopecia areata. In each case, RNA was isolated and then reverse transcribed into cDNA as the sequencing template. TCRdb keeps only in-frame clones here, not all; method: immunoSEQ multiplex PCR. The sample lists fewer than 200,000 clones; approximately 59% were seen once. This specimen consisted of CD4+ T cells sorted from blood, obtained at week 0. The origin of the receptors is a human donor with alopecia areata.

The chain carries TRBV15 and TRBJ2-5; D gene uncertain. V was cut by 1 base and J by 2 bases, with 8 bases left in between. CDR1 is LNHNV, CDR2 YYDKDF, per germline (reference sequence). The CDR3 has 14 amino acids. The CDR3 bases are TGTGCCACCAGCAGAGGAAGGGATCAAGAGACCCAGTACTTC. Its translation is CATSRGRDQETQYF.

This rearrangement joins TRBV30 to TRBJ1-6; no reliable D call. The CDR3 is 12 amino acids. Between the trimmed V and J ends, which lost 4 bases and 9 bases, there was a span of 10 bases. CDR1 and CDR2 (germline): GTSNPN, SVGIG (reference sequence). The CDR3 loop reads CAWTPSGSPLHF. The CDR3 DNA reads as TGTGCCTGGACCCCCTCGGGTTCACCCCTCCACTTT.

The chain employs TRBV29-1 and TRBJ2-3; a possible D gene is TRBD2 (5 bases). V lost 4 bases and J lost 5, with 10 bases in between. The CDR3 has 12 amino acids. The germline gives CDR1 SQVTM, CDR2 ANQGSEA. CDR3 in amino acids: CSVVGVVDTQYF. In DNA form, the CDR3 reads TGCAGCGTTGTCGGGGTCGTAGATACGCAGTATTTT.

This sequence joins TRBV5-4 and TRBJ2-5; 7 bases align to TRBD1. Unmatched junction bases numbered 3, after V lost 6 bases and J lost 1 base. Germline-derived CDR1 and CDR2 are SGHNT and YYREEE (reference sequence). The length of the CDR3 is 13 residues. CDR3 residues: CASTGQTQETQYF. The CDR3 DNA sequence: TGTGCCAGCACGGGACAGACCCAAGAGACCCAGTACTTC.

This sequence joins TRBV6-5 and TRBJ2-2; 12 nucleotides agree with TRBD2. V was clipped by 8 bases and J by 6 bases; unmatched bases: 7. CDR1 and CDR2 (germline): MNHEY, SVGAGI. CDR3 length: 15 amino acids. In DNA form, the CDR3 reads TGTGCCAGCCAAACCCTAGCGGGGGGGCCCGGGGAGCTGTTTTTT. As protein: CASQTLAGGPGELFF.

This sequence joins TRBV30 and TRBJ1-5; 9 bases agree with TRBD1. V lost 5 bases to trimming and J lost 10 bases; unmatched junction nucleotides: 9. The CDR3 spans 13 residues. The germline CDR1 and CDR2 sequences are GTSNPN and SVGIG (reference sequence). CDR3 sequence: CAWAGTGLGPQHF. CDR3 nucleotide sequence: TGTGCCTGGGCCGGGACAGGGCTCGGCCCCCAGCATTTT.

V usage is TRBV7-9 and J usage is TRBJ2-7; D not resolved. The ends were cut back, 3 bases at V and 7 bases at J, with 10 bases in the middle. CDR3 length equals 12 residues. Germline CDR1 is SEHNR and CDR2 is FQNEAQ (reference sequence). The CDR3 loop is CASSFRLKEQYF. The CDR3 DNA follows: TGTGCCAGCAGCTTTAGGTTGAAAGAGCAGTACTTC.

The V gene is TRBV5-1, the J gene TRBJ2-3, with TRBD2 matching 10 bases. The CDR3 runs 16 residues. Germline values: CDR1 SGHRS, CDR2 YFSETQ. With V trimmed by 0 bases and J by 0 bases, 1 base remained unmatched. CDR3 sequence reads: CASSLELAGSTDTQYF. Here the CDR3 DNA reads TGCGCCAGCAGCTTGGAACTAGCGGGGAGCACAGATACGCAGTATTTT.

This chain connects TRBV29-1 to TRBJ2-5, with 8 positions matching TRBD1. From germline, CDR1 is SQVTM and CDR2 ANQGSEA. The CDR3 extends over 14 amino acids. With V trimmed by 5 bases and J by 2 bases, 7 bases remained unmatched. Here the CDR3 DNA reads TGCAGCGTTCAGGGGGCAAGAAGGCAAGAGACCCAGTACTTC. This translates into CSVQGARRQETQYF.

This chain connects TRBV30 to TRBJ1-1; D is uncertain. Germline CDR1 GTSNPN, CDR2 SVGIG (reference sequence). V was pared by 0 bases and J by 0 bases, with 17 bases between. The CDR3 totals 17 residues. The CDR3, as DNA: TGTGCCTGGAGTGTACTCCCCTATAGGGCCATGAACACTGAAGCTTTCTTT. Its protein product is CAWSVLPYRAMNTEAFF.

The CDR3: CASRTVSGETQYF. The CDR3 nucleotides read TGCGCCAGCAGGACGGTTTCTGGGGAGACCCAGTACTTC. This rearrangement joins TRBV5-1 to TRBJ2-5; no clear D gene. The CDR3 spans 13 residues. CDR1 and CDR2 (germline): SGHRS, YFSETQ. Trimming took off 5 bases at V and 5 bases at J, with 13 bases between the two ends.

V and J are TRBV7-8 and TRBJ1-2, with D unresolved. The CDR3 loop spans 14 amino acids. V lost 2 bases, J lost 3 bases, and 10 bases lay in between. Germline loops: CDR1 SGHVS, CDR2 FQNEAQ. The CDR3 spells CASSLRSPDYGYTF. CDR3 in DNA: TGTGCCAGCAGCTTAAGGTCCCCAGACTATGGCTACACCTTC.

In its sample, this clone was seen a few times. This sequence joins TRBV29-1 and TRBJ1-2, with 8 bases fitting TRBD1. V trimming: 8 bases; J trimming: 6 bases; junction bases outside the gene matches: 8. Germline V gene data show CDR1 as SQVTM and CDR2 as ANQGSEA. There are 12 residues in the CDR3. CDR3 sequence: CSFWTGRHGYTF. CDR3 in DNA: TGCAGCTTCTGGACAGGGCGACATGGCTACACCTTC. The full variable domain, completed using reference TRBV29-1 and TRBJ1-2, is SAVISQKPSRDICQRGTSLTIQCQVDSQVTMMFWYRQQPGQSLTLIATANQGSEATYESGFVIDKFPISRPNLTFSTLTVSNMSPEDSSIYLCSFWTGRHGYTFGSGTRLTVV.

The J gene is TRBJ1-6, the V gene TRBV19; a possible D gene is TRBD1 (6 bases). The CDR3 covers 14 residues. V was pared by 6 bases and J by 7 bases, with 13 bases between. CDR1 is LNHDA and CDR2 is SQIVND in the germline V gene (reference sequence). The CDR3 sequence: CASSPGQANSPLHF. The DNA of the CDR3 is TGTGCCAGTAGCCCGGGACAAGCAAATTCACCCCTCCACTTT.

This clone has more than one count but fewer than ten. This sequence joins TRBV30 and TRBJ1-5; 8 nucleotides agree with TRBD1. Germline loops: CDR1 GTSNPN, CDR2 SVGIG (reference sequence). V dropped 2 bases and J dropped 4; count of bases not matched to a gene: 13. The CDR3 runs to 17 residues. CDR3 sequence (DNA): TGTGCCTGGAGTCAATCCTCCGGACAGGGAGCTAATCAGCCCCAGCATTTT. As protein: CAWSQSSGQGANQPQHF. The full variable domain, in which reference TRBV30 and TRBJ1-5 provide the parts outside the CDR3, is SQTIHQWPATLVQPVGSPLSLECTVEGTSNPNLYWYRQAAGRGLQLLFYSVGIGQISSEVPQNLSASRPQDRQFILSSKKLLLSDSGFYLCAWSQSSGQGANQPQHFGDGTRLSIL.

V usage is TRBV5-1 and J usage is TRBJ2-6; D not certain. The germline V gene encodes CDR1 SGHRS and CDR2 YFSETQ. This CDR3 is built from 19 residues. Trimming removed 2 bases at V and 2 bases at J, with 20 bases between. In DNA form, the CDR3 reads TGCGCCAGCAGCTTTTGGTCCACAGTTAGCTCGCCTGGGGCCAACGTCCTGACTTTC. It encodes CASSFWSTVSSPGANVLTF.

This clone was counted a few times. The rearrangement joins TRBV5-1 to TRBJ2-3, with 8 bases lining up with TRBD1. The CDR3 runs 14 residues. V lost 3 bases to trimming and J lost 5 bases; unmatched junction nucleotides: 5. CDR1 and CDR2 from the germline V gene are SGHRS and YFSETQ. CDR3 bases: TGCGCCAGCAGCTCCGGACAGGGTGGAGATACGCAGTATTTT. Protein product: CASSSGQGGDTQYF.

The chain has TRBV16 and TRBJ1-1; 8 positions agree with TRBD1. With 4 bases clipped from V and 2 bases from J, the junction kept 3 bases outside the gene matches. CDR3 length: 14 residues. From germline, CDR1 is KGHSY and CDR2 FQNENV. CDR3 nucleotide sequence: TGTGCCAGCAGCCTAGACAGGGGTAACACTGAAGCTTTCTTT. Protein product: CASSLDRGNTEAFF.

This chain uses TRBV5-1 with TRBJ2-1, with TRBD1 matching 9 bases. CDR3 size: 14 residues. V dropped 5 bases and J dropped 6; count of bases not matched to a gene: 6. Germline CDR1 SGHRS, CDR2 YFSETQ. The CDR3 here is CASRWGQGINEQFF. As DNA, the CDR3 is TGCGCCAGCAGGTGGGGACAGGGTATCAATGAGCAGTTCTTC.

The chain uses TRBV27 and TRBJ2-7; 9 positions agree with TRBD1. The CDR3 runs 16 residues. Trimming at V came to 4 bases and at J to 6 bases, leaving 13 bases not matched to a gene. The germline CDR1 and CDR2 sequences are MNHEY and SMNVEV (reference sequence). In DNA form, the CDR3 reads TGTGCCAGCAGTTCCAGATCGGACAGGGGAAGCAGCGAGCAGTACTTC. Residues: CASSSRSDRGSSEQYF.

The chain has TRBV11-2 and TRBJ1-3; D gene unclear. Trimming removed 3 bases from V and 7 bases from J, with 10 bases in between. This CDR3 has 13 residues. Germline lookup yields CDR1 SGHAT and CDR2 FQNNGV. DNA for the CDR3: TGTGCCAGCAGCTTTGTTGACGGGAACACCATATATTTT. Translated, it gives CASSFVDGNTIYF.

This clone was recorded a few times. The rearrangement uses TRBV5-6 and TRBJ1-2, with D hard to call. Germline V CDR1 and CDR2: SGHDT, YYEEEE. The CDR3 is made up of 11 amino acids. The ends were cut back, 2 bases at V and 8 bases at J, with 7 bases in the middle. This CDR3 reads CASSLSRGYTF. Written as DNA, the CDR3 is TGTGCCAGCAGCTTATCCAGGGGCTACACCTTC.

V usage is TRBV11-3 and J usage is TRBJ2-7, with D hard to call. The V gene lost 4 bases and the J gene lost 4 bases, with 5 bases spanning the gap. CDR3 length equals 11 residues. Germline V lookup: CDR1 SGHNT, CDR2 YENEEA. CDR3 in amino acids: CASSSMYEQYF. The CDR3 nucleotides read TGTGCCAGCAGCTCGATGTACGAGCAGTACTTC.

The J gene is TRBJ1-2, the V gene TRBV6-4; TRBD1 matches 9 bases. J was trimmed by 7 bases and V by 6 bases; bases with no gene match: 9. The CDR3 runs to 14 residues. Germline loops: CDR1 MRHNA, CDR2 SNTAGT. The CDR3 bases are TGTGCCAGCAGATCGGATCGGACAGGGGTTGGCTACACCTTC. Its translation: CASRSDRTGVGYTF.

The chain links TRBV10-3 to TRBJ1-6; 10 bases map to TRBD1. V lost 8 bases to trimming and J lost 8 bases; unmatched junction nucleotides: 0. The CDR3 is made up of 12 amino acids. The germline V gene has CDR1 ENHRY and CDR2 SYGVKD. CDR3 residues: CAIGTGDSPLHF. CDR3 nucleotides: TGTGCCATCGGGACAGGGGATTCACCCCTCCACTTT.

This chain connects TRBV9 to TRBJ1-5; TRBD1 aligns across 7 bases. The CDR3 length is 14 residues. The junction had 6 bases not matched to a gene; V was cut back by 3 bases and J by 6 bases. Germline V CDR1 and CDR2: SGDLS, YYNGEE. The CDR3 coding sequence is TGTGCCAGCAGCGCCGGGACAGATCTTCAGCCCCAGCATTTT. Protein sequence: CASSAGTDLQPQHF.

This clone was counted many times. The chain uses TRBV29-1 and TRBJ2-1, with 7 bases fitting TRBD2. Trimming took 3 bases from V and 3 from J; bases not matched to a gene: 8. CDR1 SQVTM and CDR2 ANQGSEA come from the germline V gene. The CDR3 extends over 15 amino acids. CDR3 loop: CSVEGGGTNYNEQFF. The CDR3 nucleotides are TGCAGCGTTGAGGGCGGGGGAACAAACTACAATGAGCAGTTCTTC.